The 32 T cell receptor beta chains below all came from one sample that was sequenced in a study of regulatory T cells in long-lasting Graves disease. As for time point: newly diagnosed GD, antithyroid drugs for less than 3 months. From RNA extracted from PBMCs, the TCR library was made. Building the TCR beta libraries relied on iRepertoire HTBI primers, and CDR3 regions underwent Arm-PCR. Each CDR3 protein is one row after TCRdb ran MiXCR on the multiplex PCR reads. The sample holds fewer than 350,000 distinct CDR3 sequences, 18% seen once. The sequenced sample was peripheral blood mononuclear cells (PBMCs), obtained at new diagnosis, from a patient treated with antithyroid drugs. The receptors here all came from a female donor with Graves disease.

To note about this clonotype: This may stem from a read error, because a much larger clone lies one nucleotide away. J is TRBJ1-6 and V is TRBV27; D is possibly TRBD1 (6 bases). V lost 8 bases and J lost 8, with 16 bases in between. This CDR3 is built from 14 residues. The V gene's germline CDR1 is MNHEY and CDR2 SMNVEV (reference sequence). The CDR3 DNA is TGTGCCAGCCGTGGGGGCGGGTGGGATTCACCCCTCCACTTT. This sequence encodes CASRGGGWDSPLHF.

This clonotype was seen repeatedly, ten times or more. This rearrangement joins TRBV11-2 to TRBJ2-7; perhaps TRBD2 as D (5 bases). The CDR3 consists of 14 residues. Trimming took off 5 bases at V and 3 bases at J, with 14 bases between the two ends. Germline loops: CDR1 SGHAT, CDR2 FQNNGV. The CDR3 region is CASSPTIRDYEQYF. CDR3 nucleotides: TGTGCCAGCAGCCCTACCATCCGGGACTACGAGCAGTACTTC.

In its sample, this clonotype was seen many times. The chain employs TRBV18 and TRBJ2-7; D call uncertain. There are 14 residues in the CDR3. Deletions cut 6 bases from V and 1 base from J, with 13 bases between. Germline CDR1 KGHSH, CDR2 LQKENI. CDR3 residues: CASSPKDRSYEQYF. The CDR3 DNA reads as TGTGCCAGCTCCCCAAAGGACCGATCCTACGAGCAGTACTTC.

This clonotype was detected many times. The CDR3 spells CASKLGQGVTTDTQYF. DNA of the CDR3: TGTGCCAGCAAACTGGGGCAGGGGGTCACAACAGATACGCAGTATTTT. The chain links TRBV27 to TRBJ2-3, with 7 bases identical to TRBD1. Germline V gives CDR1 MNHEY, CDR2 SMNVEV (reference sequence). The V and J ends lost 7 bases and 3 bases, in that order; junction bases with no gene match: 13. The CDR3 has 16 amino acids.

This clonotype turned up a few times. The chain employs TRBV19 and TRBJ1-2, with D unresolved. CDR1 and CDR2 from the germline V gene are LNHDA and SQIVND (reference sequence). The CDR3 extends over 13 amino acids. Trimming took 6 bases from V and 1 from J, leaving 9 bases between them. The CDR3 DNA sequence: TGTGCCAGTAGCGACCGATATAACTATGGCTACACCTTC. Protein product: CASSDRYNYGYTF.

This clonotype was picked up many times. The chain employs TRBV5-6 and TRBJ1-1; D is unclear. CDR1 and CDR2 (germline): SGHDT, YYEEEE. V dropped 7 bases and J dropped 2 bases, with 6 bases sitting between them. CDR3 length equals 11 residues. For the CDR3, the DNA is TGTGCCAGCCAACTAAACACTGAAGCTTTCTTT. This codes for CASQLNTEAFF. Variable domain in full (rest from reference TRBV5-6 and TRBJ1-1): DAGVTQSPTHLIKTRGQQVTLRCSPKSGHDTVSWYQQALGQGPQFIFQYYEEEERQRGNFPDRFSGHQFPNYSSELNVNALLLGDSALYLCASQLNTEAFFGQGTRLTVV.

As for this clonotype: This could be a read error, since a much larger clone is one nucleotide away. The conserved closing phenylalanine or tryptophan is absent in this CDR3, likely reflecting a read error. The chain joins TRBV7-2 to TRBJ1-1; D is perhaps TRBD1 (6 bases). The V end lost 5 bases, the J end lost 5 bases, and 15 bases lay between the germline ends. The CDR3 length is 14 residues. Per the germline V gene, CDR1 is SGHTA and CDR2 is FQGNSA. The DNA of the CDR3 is TGTGCCAGCAGCAAAACAGGGAGAAATACTGAAGCTTTCTAT. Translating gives CASSKTGRNTEAFY.

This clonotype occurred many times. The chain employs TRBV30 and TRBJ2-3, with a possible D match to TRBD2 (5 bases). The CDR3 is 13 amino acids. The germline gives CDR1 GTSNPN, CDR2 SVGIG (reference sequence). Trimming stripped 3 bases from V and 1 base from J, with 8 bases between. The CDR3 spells CAWSRTGTDTQYF. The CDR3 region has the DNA TGTGCCTGGAGCAGGACTGGCACAGATACGCAGTATTTT.

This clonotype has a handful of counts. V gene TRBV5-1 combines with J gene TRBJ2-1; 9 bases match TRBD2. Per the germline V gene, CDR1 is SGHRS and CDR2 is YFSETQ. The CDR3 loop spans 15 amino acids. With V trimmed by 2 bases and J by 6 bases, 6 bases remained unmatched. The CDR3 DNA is TGCGCCAGCAGCTTCAGACTAGCGGCTGCCAATGAGCAGTTCTTC. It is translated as CASSFRLAAANEQFF.

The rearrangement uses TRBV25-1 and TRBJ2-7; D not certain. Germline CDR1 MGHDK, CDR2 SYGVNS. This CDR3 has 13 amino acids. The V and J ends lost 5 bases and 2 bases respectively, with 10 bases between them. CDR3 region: CASSIAIAYEQYF. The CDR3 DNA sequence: TGTGCCAGCAGTATCGCGATCGCCTACGAGCAGTACTTC.

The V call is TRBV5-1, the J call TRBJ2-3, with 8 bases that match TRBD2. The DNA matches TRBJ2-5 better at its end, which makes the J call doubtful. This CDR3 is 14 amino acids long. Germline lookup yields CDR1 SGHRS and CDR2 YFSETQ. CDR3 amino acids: CASSLSGSWEAQYF. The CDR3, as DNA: TGCGCCAGCAGCTTGAGCGGGAGTTGGGAGGCCCAGTACTTC.

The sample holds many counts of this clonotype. Here the CDR3 reads CASSQVGGYEQYF. Here the CDR3 DNA reads TGCGCCAGCAGCCAAGTTGGGGGCTACGAGCAGTACTTC. The chain has TRBV4-1 and TRBJ2-7; either TRBD1 or TRBD2 may fit D (5 bases each). The CDR3 is made up of 13 amino acids. The V end lost 1 base, the J end lost 3 bases, and 7 bases lay between the germline ends. The germline gives CDR1 MGHRA, CDR2 YSYEKL.

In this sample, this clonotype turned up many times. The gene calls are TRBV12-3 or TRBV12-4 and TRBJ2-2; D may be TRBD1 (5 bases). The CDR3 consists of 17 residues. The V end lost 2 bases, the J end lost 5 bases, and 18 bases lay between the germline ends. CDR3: CASSLIGRAGWTGELFF. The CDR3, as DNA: TGTGCCAGCAGTTTAATTGGCAGGGCCGGTTGGACCGGGGAGCTGTTTTTT.

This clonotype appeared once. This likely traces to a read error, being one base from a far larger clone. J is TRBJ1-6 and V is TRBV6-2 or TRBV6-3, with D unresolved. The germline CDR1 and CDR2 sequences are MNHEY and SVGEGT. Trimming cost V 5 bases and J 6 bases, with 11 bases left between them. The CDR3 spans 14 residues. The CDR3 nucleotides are TGTGCCAGCAGTGAATACAGCTGTAATTCACCCCTCCACTTT. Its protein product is CASSEYSCNSPLHF.

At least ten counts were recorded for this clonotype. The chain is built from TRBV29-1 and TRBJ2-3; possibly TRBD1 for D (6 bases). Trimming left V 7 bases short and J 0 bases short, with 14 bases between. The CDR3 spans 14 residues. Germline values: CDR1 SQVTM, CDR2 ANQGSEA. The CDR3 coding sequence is TGCAGCGCCGCACAGGGCACTAGCACAGATACGCAGTATTTT. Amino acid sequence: CSAAQGTSTDTQYF.

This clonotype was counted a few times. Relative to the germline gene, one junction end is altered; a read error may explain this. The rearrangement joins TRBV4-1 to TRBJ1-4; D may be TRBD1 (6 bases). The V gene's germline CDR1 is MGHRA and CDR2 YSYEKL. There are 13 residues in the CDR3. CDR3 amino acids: CASSQVGGPIQLF. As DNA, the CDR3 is TGCGCCAGCAGCCAAGTTGGGGGCCCAATTCAGCTTTTT.

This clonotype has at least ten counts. The CDR3 sequence is CASSPWDREANSPLHF. The CDR3 DNA reads as TGTGCCAGCAGCCCCTGGGACAGGGAGGCCAATTCACCCCTCCACTTT. The chain carries TRBV11-3 and TRBJ1-6, with 9 bases fitting TRBD1. The CDR3 runs to 16 residues. V lost 5 bases, J lost 7 bases, and 9 bases stayed unmatched. Germline CDR1 is SGHNT and CDR2 is YENEEA.

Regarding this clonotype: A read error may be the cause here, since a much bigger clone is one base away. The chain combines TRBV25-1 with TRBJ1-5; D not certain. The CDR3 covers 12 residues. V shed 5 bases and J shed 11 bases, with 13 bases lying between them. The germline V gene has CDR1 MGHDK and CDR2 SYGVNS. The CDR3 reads CASSSGLLAQHF. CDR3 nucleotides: TGTGCCAGCAGTTCGGGCCTCCTAGCCCAGCATTTT.

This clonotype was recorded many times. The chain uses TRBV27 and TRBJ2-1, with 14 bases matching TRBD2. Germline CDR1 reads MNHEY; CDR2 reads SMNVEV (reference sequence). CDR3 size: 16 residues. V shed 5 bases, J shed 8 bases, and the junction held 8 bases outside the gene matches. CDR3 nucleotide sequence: TGTGCCAGCAGTCCTCAGACTAGCGGGAGGGCGGATGAGCAGTTCTTC. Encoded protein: CASSPQTSGRADEQFF.

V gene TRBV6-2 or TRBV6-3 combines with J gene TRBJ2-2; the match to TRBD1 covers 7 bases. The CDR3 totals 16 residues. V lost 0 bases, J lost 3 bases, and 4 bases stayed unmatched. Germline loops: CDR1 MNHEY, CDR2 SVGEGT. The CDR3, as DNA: TGTGCCAGCAGTTACTCTCGACAGGGCTACACCGGGGAGCTGTTTTTT. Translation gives CASSYSRQGYTGELFF.

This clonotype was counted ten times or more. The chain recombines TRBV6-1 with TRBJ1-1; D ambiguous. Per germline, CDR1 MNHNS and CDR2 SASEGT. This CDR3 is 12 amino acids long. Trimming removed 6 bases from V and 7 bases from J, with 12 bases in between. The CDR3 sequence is CASRSFPGEAFF. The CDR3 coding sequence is TGTGCCAGCAGGTCCTTCCCAGGTGAAGCTTTCTTT.

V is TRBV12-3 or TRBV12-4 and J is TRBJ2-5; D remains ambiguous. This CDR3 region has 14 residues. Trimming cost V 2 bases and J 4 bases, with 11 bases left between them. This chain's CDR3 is CASSLKYLRETQYF. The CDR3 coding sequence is TGTGCCAGCAGTTTAAAATACCTTCGAGAGACCCAGTACTTC.

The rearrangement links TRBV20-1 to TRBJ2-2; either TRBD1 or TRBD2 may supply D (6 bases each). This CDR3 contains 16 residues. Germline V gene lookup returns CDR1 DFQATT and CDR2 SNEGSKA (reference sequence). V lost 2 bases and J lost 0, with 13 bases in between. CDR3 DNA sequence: TGCAGTGCTAGAAACTTCGGGGGCGCGAACACCGGGGAGCTGTTTTTT. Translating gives CSARNFGGANTGELFF.

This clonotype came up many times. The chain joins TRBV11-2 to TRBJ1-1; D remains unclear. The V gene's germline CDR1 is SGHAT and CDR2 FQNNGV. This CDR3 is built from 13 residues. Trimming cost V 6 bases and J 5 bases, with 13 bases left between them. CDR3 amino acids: CASSYGPKTEAFF. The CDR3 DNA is TGTGCCAGCAGTTACGGGCCTAAGACTGAAGCTTTCTTT. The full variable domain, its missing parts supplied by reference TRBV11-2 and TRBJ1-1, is EAGVAQSPRYKIIEKRQSVAFWCNPISGHATLYWYQQILGQGPKLLIQFQNNGVVDDSQLPKDRFSAERLKGVDSTLKIQPAKLEDSAVYLCASSYGPKTEAFFGQGTRLTVV.

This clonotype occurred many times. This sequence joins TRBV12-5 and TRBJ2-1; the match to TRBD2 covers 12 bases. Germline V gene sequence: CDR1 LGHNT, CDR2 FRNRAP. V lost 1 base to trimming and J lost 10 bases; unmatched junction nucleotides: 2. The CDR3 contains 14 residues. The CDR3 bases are TGTGCTAGTGGTTTGGGACTAGCGGGAGACGAGCAGTTCTTC. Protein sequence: CASGLGLAGDEQFF.

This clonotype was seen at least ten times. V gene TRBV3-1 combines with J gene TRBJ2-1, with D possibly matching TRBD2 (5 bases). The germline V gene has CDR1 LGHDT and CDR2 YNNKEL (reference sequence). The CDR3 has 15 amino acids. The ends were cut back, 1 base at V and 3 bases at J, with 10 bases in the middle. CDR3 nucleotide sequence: TGTGCCAGCAGCCAAGGAGGGAGTATCTACAATGAGCAGTTCTTC. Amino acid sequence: CASSQGGSIYNEQFF.

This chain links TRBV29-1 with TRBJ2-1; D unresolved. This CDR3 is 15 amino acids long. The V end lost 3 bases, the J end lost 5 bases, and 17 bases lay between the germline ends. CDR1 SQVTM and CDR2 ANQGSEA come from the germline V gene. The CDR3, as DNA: TGCAGCGTTGATCGGCCAGGTTGGCTTAACAATGAGCAGTTCTTC. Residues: CSVDRPGWLNNEQFF.

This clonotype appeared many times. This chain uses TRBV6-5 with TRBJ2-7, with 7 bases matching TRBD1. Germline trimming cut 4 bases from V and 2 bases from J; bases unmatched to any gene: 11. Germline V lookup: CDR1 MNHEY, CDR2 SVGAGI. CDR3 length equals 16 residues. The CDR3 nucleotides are TGTGCCAGCAGTTCCCCACGACAGGGAGCGGCCTACGAGCAGTACTTC. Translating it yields CASSSPRQGAAYEQYF.

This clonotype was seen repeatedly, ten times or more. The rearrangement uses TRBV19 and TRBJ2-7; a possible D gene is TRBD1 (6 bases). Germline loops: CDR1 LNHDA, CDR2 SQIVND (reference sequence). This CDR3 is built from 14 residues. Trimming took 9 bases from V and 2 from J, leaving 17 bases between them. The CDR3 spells CASSIVGGTYEQYF. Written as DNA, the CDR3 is TGTGCCAGCAGCATAGTAGGGGGAACCTACGAGCAGTACTTC.

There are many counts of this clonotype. The CDR3 loop reads CASSPVLTDTQYF. In DNA, the CDR3 is TGTGCCAGCTCTCCTGTACTCACAGATACGCAGTATTTT. The chain employs TRBV18 and TRBJ2-3, with D unclear. The CDR3 length is 13 residues. Germline V lookup: CDR1 KGHSH, CDR2 LQKENI. Trimming took off 6 bases at V and 2 bases at J, with 9 bases between the two ends.

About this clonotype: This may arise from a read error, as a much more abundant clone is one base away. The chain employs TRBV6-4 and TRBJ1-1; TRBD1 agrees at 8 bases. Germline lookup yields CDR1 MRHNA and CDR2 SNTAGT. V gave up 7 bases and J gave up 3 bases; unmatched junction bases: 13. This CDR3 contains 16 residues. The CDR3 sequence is CASNKNPGGKDTEAFF. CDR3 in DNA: TGTGCCAGCAATAAGAATCCAGGGGGCAAAGACACTGAAGCTTTCTTT.

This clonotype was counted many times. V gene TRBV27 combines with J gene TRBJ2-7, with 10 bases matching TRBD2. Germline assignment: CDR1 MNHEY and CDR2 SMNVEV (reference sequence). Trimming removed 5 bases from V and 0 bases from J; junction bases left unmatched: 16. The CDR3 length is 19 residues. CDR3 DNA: TGTGCCAGCAGTCCAGGTTCTCACTGGACTAGCGGCCACTCCTACGAGCAGTACTTC. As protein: CASSPGSHWTSGHSYEQYF.